This T cell receptor (beta chain) was profiled in a study of blood T cells in healthy people across ages. Study results and limitations: The study found TCR beta diversity correlated strongly with naive T cell percentage. Greater diversity and more naive CD4+ cells were seen in long-lived donors than in aged donors.

A sample-barcoded 5' primer and a J-beta primer mix were used in a second PCR of roughly 6 to 12 cycles. Every molecule of cDNA carried a tag from a template-switch adaptor with 12 random nucleotides. Using its own MiXCR run on the 5' RACE reads, TCRdb lists one record per CDR3 protein. Among around 280,000 distinct CDR3 sequences listed, 25% to 30% were seen once. The germline gives CDR1 SGHTS, CDR2 YDEGEE. V dropped 0 bases and J dropped 1; count of bases not matched to a gene: 3. The CDR3 extends over 15 amino acids. Peripheral blood samples of 9.5 to 10 milliliters were drawn from each donor. This clonotype was seen only a few times. Its target is not known.

V is TRBV5-8 and J is TRBJ2-5, with TRBD1 matching 7 bases. This TCR was recovered from a woman aged 70-85 years in good health. Sequenced input: blood. This CDR3 reads CASSLGDRTQETQYF. CDR3 nucleotides: TGTGCCAGCAGCTTGGGGGACAGAACCCAAGAGACCCAGTACTTC.